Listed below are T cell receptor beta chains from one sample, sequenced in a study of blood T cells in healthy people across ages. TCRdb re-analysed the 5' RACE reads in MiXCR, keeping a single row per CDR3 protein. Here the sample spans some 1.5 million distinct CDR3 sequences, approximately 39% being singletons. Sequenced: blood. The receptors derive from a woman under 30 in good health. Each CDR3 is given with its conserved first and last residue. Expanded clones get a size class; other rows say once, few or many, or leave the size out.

CASSVLGMGGTDTQYF,TRBV9,few,16
CASSLFGHTDTQYF,TRBV7-9,few,14
CSVLWGTAFF,TRBV29-1,NA,10
CASGLVSRYLGELFF,TRBV12-5,few,15
CASSSTGGENYGYTF,TRBV7-9,once,15
CASSVMAGGKGGYTF,TRBV9,NA,15
CASSQSGQELSNQPQHF,TRBV23-1,NA,17
CSVRQVLMNTEAFF,TRBV29-1,NA,14
CASSHVGLAGLYEQYF,TRBV3-1,NA,16
CASRSTGYRDTEAFF,TRBV7-2,NA,15
CASSFFGSGANVLTF,TRBV12-3/TRBV12-4,few,15
CASRPIQHSYEQYF,TRBV27,few,14
CSARLAGETEQFF,TRBV20-1,few,13
CSARDRKTGVAGELFF,TRBV20-1,NA,16
CASSVAGTTYNEQYF,TRBV9,NA,15
CASNFDGRAYNEQYF,TRBV12-3/TRBV12-4,NA,15
CASSLGGTGGILRAFF,TRBV7-2,few,16
CSVGGQATYEQYF,TRBV29-1,NA,13
CASSPLGLKQPQHF,TRBV4-1,NA,14
CSAELELQTQYF,TRBV20-1,NA,12
CSVGGPQGAVPDTQYF,TRBV29-1,NA,16
CASTGEAEAFF,TRBV2,NA,11
CASSFRGAAETQYF,TRBV27,NA,14
CASSFISGGGADTQYF,TRBV7-9,NA,16
CASSVDANTDTQYF,TRBV9,NA,14
CASSYRGELFF,TRBV27,NA,11
CASSQNRDNIQYF,TRBV4-2,NA,13
CSARNRLPDQPQHF,TRBV20-1,few,14
CASSRGGSSYNEQFF,TRBV27,many,15
CASSYGGGRNTQYF,TRBV5-5,few,14
CASSQPTLQGRETQYF,TRBV6-2/TRBV6-3,NA,16
CASSLVGVSYNEQYF,TRBV7-2,NA,15
CASSPLAGARETQYF,TRBV4-3,few,15